Presented here are 9 T cell receptor beta chains from one specimen sequenced in a study of cytomegalovirus exposure and HLA in healthy donors. Primers: 60 Vbeta forward and 13 Jbeta reverse. Only in-frame clones appear in the TCRdb table, and some are missing; sequencing was by immunoSEQ multiplex PCR. The repertoire holds 83,000 or so clones, with roughly three quarters as singletons. Sequencing was performed on PBMCs. All receptors derive from a woman in her thirties or forties in good health and CMV-seropositive.

V and J are TRBV9 and TRBJ2-3; D remains ambiguous. Germline V gene sequence: CDR1 SGDLS, CDR2 YYNGEE. This CDR3 is 15 amino acids long. V lost 0 bases to trimming and J lost 2 bases, with 10 bases between them. CDR3 sequence (DNA): TGTGCCAGCAGCGTAGCTCCGACAAACACAGATACGCAGTATTTT. Its translation: CASSVAPTNTDTQYF.

The CDR3 protein is CASSYRGSGNTIYF. CDR3 nucleotide sequence: TGTGCCAGCAGTTATAGGGGCTCTGGAAACACCATATATTTT. This sequence joins TRBV27 and TRBJ1-3; maybe TRBD1 (5 bases). The CDR3 covers 14 residues. V shed 4 bases and J shed 0 bases, with 7 bases lying between them. Germline assignment: CDR1 MNHEY and CDR2 SMNVEV (reference sequence).

The CDR3 nucleotides read TGTGCCAGCAGTTTGTGGGGGGGGAACACTGAAGCTTTCTTT. It encodes CASSLWGGNTEAFF. The gene calls are TRBV6-4 and TRBJ1-1; possibly TRBD1 for D (5 bases). This CDR3 contains 14 residues. Trimming took off 5 bases at V and 1 base at J, with 11 bases between the two ends. Germline lookup yields CDR1 MRHNA and CDR2 SNTAGT.

This clone was detected only once. The J gene is TRBJ2-1, the V gene TRBV5-1, with 8 bases matching TRBD2. This CDR3 is built from 16 residues. Germline assignment: CDR1 SGHRS and CDR2 YFSETQ. V lost 1 base, J lost 7 bases, and 10 bases stayed unmatched. CDR3 DNA sequence: TGCGCCAGCAGCTTGAGCGGGGGCGGGAGAGGGAATGAGCAGTTCTTC. Protein: CASSLSGGGRGNEQFF.

This rearrangement joins TRBV6-1 to TRBJ1-6; the match to TRBD1 covers 9 bases. Germline CDR1 reads MNHNS; CDR2 reads SASEGT. Unmatched junction bases numbered 6, after V lost 2 bases and J lost 4 bases. The CDR3 spans 17 residues. CDR3 in amino acids: CASSETGGVSYNSPLHF. The CDR3 coding sequence is TGTGCCAGCAGTGAAACAGGGGGCGTTTCGTATAATTCACCCCTCCACTTT.

The chain joins TRBV5-4 to TRBJ2-2, with 8 bases that match TRBD1. Germline CDR1 SGHNT, CDR2 YYREEE (reference sequence). The CDR3 consists of 16 residues. Losses at the gene ends were 4 bases for V and 5 bases for J; bases not matched to a gene: 10. Here the CDR3 reads CASSPTSDRVTGELFF. CDR3 DNA sequence: TGTGCCAGCAGCCCTACCTCGGACAGGGTGACCGGGGAGCTGTTTTTT.

The chain is built from TRBV28 and TRBJ1-2; 9 positions agree with TRBD1. Germline V gene data show CDR1 as MDHEN and CDR2 as SYDVKM. V lost 6 bases and J lost 4; bases outside the gene matches: 18. The CDR3 sequence is 18 residues long. CDR3 residues: CASRPTVKRVQGAYGYTF. The CDR3 DNA follows: TGTGCCAGCAGGCCTACGGTGAAACGGGTACAGGGGGCCTATGGCTACACCTTC.

The chain couples TRBV28 to TRBJ2-7, with TRBD2 matching over 8 bases. J was trimmed by 4 bases and V by 5 bases; bases with no gene match: 25. The CDR3 has 20 amino acids. Germline CDR1 is MDHEN and CDR2 is SYDVKM. The CDR3 reads CASSQIARERENPLRYEQYF. Written as DNA, the CDR3 is TGTGCCAGCAGTCAGATAGCTAGAGAGCGGGAGAATCCCCTCAGATACGAGCAGTACTTC.

CDR3 nucleotides: TGTGCCAGCACACGGACAGGGGGAAATTCACCCCTCCACTTT. Translated: CASTRTGGNSPLHF. The chain employs TRBV28 and TRBJ1-6; 10 positions match TRBD1. The CDR3 length is 14 residues. Germline loops: CDR1 MDHEN, CDR2 SYDVKM. V lost 7 bases, J lost 7 bases, and 4 bases stayed unmatched.